Below are 15 T cell receptor beta chains sequenced from a single sample in a study of CD8 T cells in Susac syndrome. The RNA, roughly 0.5 to 1 ug, was put through reverse transcription using random hexamers. TCRdb itself ran the immunoSEQ multiplex PCR reads through MiXCR, one entry per CDR3 protein. This repertoire shows roughly 120,000 distinct CDR3 sequences, approximately 96% found once; its top ten account for roughly 0.096%. Sample: CD4+ T cells from PBMCs. These receptor sequences come from a human donor in good health.

V is TRBV7-9 and J is TRBJ2-5; D is ambiguous. Trimming took off 11 bases at V and 5 bases at J, with 12 bases between the two ends. The V gene's germline CDR1 is SEHNR and CDR2 FQNEAQ (reference sequence). The CDR3 is 11 amino acids. The DNA of the CDR3 is TGTGCCTTCGCTAACGGGGAGACCCAGTACTTC. This encodes CAFANGETQYF.

The rearrangement uses TRBV5-1 and TRBJ1-4; TRBD1 aligns across 8 bases. V shed 6 bases, J shed 8 bases, and the junction held 12 bases outside the gene matches. The CDR3 has 15 residues. Germline V gives CDR1 SGHRS, CDR2 YFSETQ. The CDR3 loop is CASTPEPGQGEKLFF. CDR3 coding DNA: TGCGCCAGCACCCCCGAGCCTGGACAGGGAGAAAAACTGTTTTTT.

V gene TRBV6-1 combines with J gene TRBJ1-5; D is uncertain. This CDR3 contains 14 residues. The germline V gene has CDR1 MNHNS and CDR2 SASEGT. With 4 bases removed from V and 4 bases from J, the gap between germline ends came to 11 bases. DNA of the CDR3: TGTGCCAGCAGTGGCGGACTGAAAAATCAGCCCCAGCATTTT. Protein sequence: CASSGGLKNQPQHF.

V gene TRBV3-1 combines with J gene TRBJ1-2; maybe TRBD1 (5 bases). Trimming removed 0 bases from V and 5 bases from J, with 7 bases in between. CDR1 and CDR2 from the germline V gene are LGHDT and YNNKEL (reference sequence). This CDR3 is built from 13 residues. CDR3 in amino acids: CASSQDRQYGYTF. The CDR3 nucleotides read TGTGCCAGCAGCCAAGATCGACAGTATGGCTACACCTTC.

The rearrangement joins TRBV20-1 to TRBJ2-7, with D hard to call. Germline-derived CDR1 and CDR2 are DFQATT and SNEGSKA (reference sequence). Between the trimmed V and J ends, which lost 0 bases and 6 bases, there was a span of 15 bases. CDR3 size: 14 residues. CDR3 DNA: TGCAGTGCTAGAGATAATTACCCTTTACCCGAGCAGTACTTC. It codes for CSARDNYPLPEQYF.

In this sample, this clonotype turned up once. The V gene is TRBV7-2, the J gene TRBJ1-4, with 7 bases identical to TRBD1. The CDR3 extends over 14 amino acids. V was pared by 5 bases and J by 8 bases, with 8 bases of the junction left unmatched. CDR1 is SGHTA and CDR2 is FQGNSA in the germline V gene. The CDR3 DNA is TGTGCCAGCAGCCCAGGGGGGGTTCGGGAAAAACTGTTTTTT. This sequence encodes CASSPGGVREKLFF.

The chain uses TRBV29-1 and TRBJ2-3; tentatively, D is TRBD1 (6 bases). Germline CDR1 reads SQVTM; CDR2 reads ANQGSEA. The CDR3 has 14 residues. The V gene lost 8 bases and the J gene lost 0 bases, with 15 bases spanning the gap. The CDR3 DNA is TGCAGCATCAGGCCAGGGGTTAGCACAGATACGCAGTATTTT. Residues: CSIRPGVSTDTQYF.

The chain carries TRBV2 and TRBJ1-4, with TRBD1 as a possible D gene (6 bases). The CDR3 spans 15 residues. Deletions cut 1 base from V and 8 bases from J, with 14 bases between. Looked up from germline, CDR1 is SNHLY and CDR2 is FYNNEI. DNA for the CDR3: TGTGCCAGCAGTGAAGAGAGGGGGGCGGGAGAAAAACTGTTTTTT. Translating it yields CASSEERGAGEKLFF.

The rearrangement joins TRBV2 to TRBJ2-2; the match to TRBD2 covers 7 bases. V was clipped by 7 bases and J by 0 bases; unmatched bases: 5. The germline CDR1 and CDR2 sequences are SNHLY and FYNNEI. The CDR3 loop spans 15 amino acids. The CDR3 region is CASKEAGTNTGELFF. DNA for the CDR3: TGTGCCAGCAAGGAAGCGGGGACGAACACCGGGGAGCTGTTTTTT.

This clonotype was recorded once. The gene calls are TRBV12-3 or TRBV12-4 and TRBJ2-5; the match to TRBD1 covers 9 bases. This CDR3 is built from 15 residues. The trim removed 5 bases at V and 4 bases at J, leaving 8 bases unmatched. The CDR3 reads CASSPGTGSRETQYF. In DNA form, the CDR3 reads TGTGCCAGCAGTCCAGGGACAGGGAGCAGAGAGACCCAGTACTTC.

This rearrangement joins TRBV12-3 or TRBV12-4 to TRBJ2-1, with D hard to call. Trimming stripped 3 bases from V and 12 bases from J, with 9 bases between. The CDR3 covers 11 residues. The CDR3 region is CASSFRSAQFF. As DNA, the CDR3 is TGTGCCAGCAGTTTCCGCTCAGCGCAGTTCTTC.

CDR3 DNA sequence: TGCGCCAGCAGCTCCCGGGACATCGACAATGAGCAGTTCTTC. This translates into CASSSRDIDNEQFF. The rearrangement links TRBV5-1 to TRBJ2-1; weak D call: TRBD1 (6 bases). CDR3 length equals 14 residues. Deletions cut 3 bases from V and 5 bases from J, with 12 bases between. Germline CDR1 SGHRS, CDR2 YFSETQ. Based on the CDR3 plus reference TRBV5-1 and TRBJ2-1, the full variable domain is KAGVTQTPRYLIKTRGQQVTLSCSPISGHRSVSWYQQTPGQGLQFLFEYFSETQRNKGNFPGRFSGRQFSNSRSEMNVSTLELGDSALYLCASSSRDIDNEQFFGPGTRLTVL.

This chain uses TRBV10-3 with TRBJ2-7; TRBD2 is a possible D gene (6 bases). This CDR3 contains 15 residues. From germline, CDR1 is ENHRY and CDR2 SYGVKD. The germline V and J ends were trimmed by 8 bases and 5 bases, with 22 bases remaining between them. The CDR3 DNA is TGTGCCATCCCCCCGGGTATCGGGAGTGCGAACGAGCAGTACTTC. This codes for CAIPPGIGSANEQYF.

The J gene is TRBJ2-1, the V gene TRBV3-1; D is undetermined. Germline loops: CDR1 LGHDT, CDR2 YNNKEL (reference sequence). With 1 base removed from V and 7 bases from J, the gap between germline ends came to 11 bases. This CDR3 comprises 14 residues. The CDR3: CASSQGLGVNEQFF. In DNA, the CDR3 is TGTGCCAGCAGCCAAGGGCTAGGTGTTAATGAGCAGTTCTTC.

The chain combines TRBV12-3 or TRBV12-4 with TRBJ2-2; D perhaps matches TRBD2 (6 bases). Trimming left V 3 bases short and J 4 bases short, with 12 bases between. This CDR3 spans 15 amino acids. The CDR3 reads CASSFPLASTGELFF. CDR3 coding DNA: TGTGCCAGCAGTTTTCCCCTAGCGAGCACCGGGGAGCTGTTTTTT.